These 11 T cell receptor beta chains were all obtained from the same sample, sequenced in a study of T cells after yellow fever vaccination. In TCRdb, the 5' RACE reads were re-called with MiXCR into one record per CDR3 protein. The sample includes hundreds of thousands of distinct CDR3 sequences, around 3.6% of them seen just once. Material: PBMCs, obtained on the day of the yellow fever booster vaccination. The receptor source for this set is a man aged 18 to 30 who received the YFV17D yellow fever vaccine.

This chain uses TRBV12-3 or TRBV12-4 with TRBJ1-2; TRBD1 might be the D (6 bases). CDR3 length: 12 amino acids. V lost 7 bases and J 6 bases, leaving 12 bases between the germline ends. For the CDR3, the DNA is TGTGCCAGCACCGCGACAGGCGATGGCTACACCTTC. The encoded protein is CASTATGDGYTF.

This clonotype was counted at least ten times. One end of the junction does not line up with germline, which may come from a read error. This sequence joins TRBV5-1 and TRBJ1-5; the D is unclear. CDR3 size: 13 residues. Per germline, CDR1 SGHRS and CDR2 YFSETQ. Here the CDR3 reads CASSLEGYQPQHF. The CDR3 nucleotides read TGTGCCAGCAGTCTAGAGGGATACCAGCCCCAGCATTTT.

This clonotype was seen many times. This rearrangement joins TRBV14 to TRBJ2-2, with 10 bases matching TRBD1. Germline loops: CDR1 SGHDN, CDR2 FVKESK. The V and J ends lost 5 bases and 3 bases, in that order; junction bases with no gene match: 3. The CDR3 extends over 15 amino acids. CDR3 sequence (DNA): TGTGCCAGCAGCAGGACAGGGGGGTACACCGGGGAGCTGTTTTTT. Protein: CASSRTGGYTGELFF.

The chain employs TRBV6-5 and TRBJ1-6; possible D gene TRBD1, 6 bases. Germline lookup yields CDR1 MNHEY and CDR2 SVGAGI. This CDR3 contains 14 residues. V lost 6 bases, J lost 10 bases, and 16 bases lay in between. The CDR3 spells CASSLQGRESPLHF. The CDR3 nucleotides are TGTGCCAGCAGCCTACAGGGCCGGGAATCACCCCTCCACTTT.

This clonotype has ten or more counts. The CDR3 bases are TGTGCCAGCAGCTTGGAAGTCAGTGAGCAGTTCTTC. As protein: CASSLEVSEQFF. The chain employs TRBV5-6 and TRBJ2-1; D not resolved. Trimming stripped 0 bases from V and 9 bases from J, with 7 bases between. Germline V gene lookup returns CDR1 SGHDT and CDR2 YYEEEE. This CDR3 spans 12 amino acids.

This clonotype has just a few counts. The J gene is TRBJ2-7, the V gene TRBV7-2, with no clear D. CDR3 length: 12 amino acids. Germline V gene sequence: CDR1 SGHTA, CDR2 FQGNSA. V gave up 2 bases and J gave up 6 bases, with 8 bases separating them. The CDR3 region is CASSLPPGEQYF. The CDR3 DNA is TGTGCCAGCAGCTTACCCCCCGGCGAGCAGTACTTC.

The table lists this clonotype with a few counts. V usage is TRBV20-1 and J usage is TRBJ1-2, with D unresolved. Germline assignment: CDR1 DFQATT and CDR2 SNEGSKA (reference sequence). With 4 bases removed from V and 4 bases from J, the gap between germline ends came to 10 bases. CDR3 length: 12 residues. The CDR3 sequence is CSAIDQSYGYTF. CDR3 in DNA: TGCAGTGCTATCGATCAATCCTATGGCTACACCTTC.

This clonotype was counted many times. The chain couples TRBV7-3 to TRBJ2-2; TRBD2 matches 8 bases. V lost 5 bases, J lost 5 bases, and 7 bases stayed unmatched. The CDR3 totals 15 residues. Germline values: CDR1 SGHTA, CDR2 FQGTGA. The CDR3 coding sequence is TGTGCCAGCAGCAGCGCGGGGGGTAGGACCGGGGAGCTGTTTTTT. Encoded protein: CASSSAGGRTGELFF.

This clonotype was counted between two and nine times. This chain links TRBV6-2 or TRBV6-3 with TRBJ2-1; 12 bases align to TRBD2. CDR1 MNHEY and CDR2 SVGEGT come from the germline V gene. V was pared by 5 bases and J by 8 bases, with 7 bases of the junction left unmatched. There are 15 residues in the CDR3. CDR3 sequence reads: CASSLDLAGGHEQFF. The CDR3 DNA reads TGTGCCAGCAGTCTTGACCTAGCGGGGGGGCATGAGCAGTTCTTC.

This chain connects TRBV11-2 to TRBJ2-7; no firm D call. CDR1 SGHAT and CDR2 FQNNGV come from the germline V gene. Trimming took 2 bases from V and 5 from J, leaving 13 bases between them. This CDR3 has 14 amino acids. CDR3 bases: TGTGCCAGCAGCTTAATGTCTACCTGGGACGAGCAGTACTTC. It specifies CASSLMSTWDEQYF. Variable domain in full (rest from reference TRBV11-2 and TRBJ2-7): EAGVAQSPRYKIIEKRQSVAFWCNPISGHATLYWYQQILGQGPKLLIQFQNNGVVDDSQLPKDRFSAERLKGVDSTLKIQPAKLEDSAVYLCASSLMSTWDEQYFGPGTRLTVT.

This clonotype was picked up many times. The chain recombines TRBV27 with TRBJ1-4, with D maybe TRBD1 (5 bases). The germline V gene has CDR1 MNHEY and CDR2 SMNVEV (reference sequence). V was shortened by 5 bases and J by 0 bases, with 10 bases between the two germline ends. The CDR3 consists of 15 residues. The CDR3 reads CASSHDSATNEKLFF. The DNA of the CDR3 is TGTGCCAGCAGTCATGACAGTGCAACTAATGAAAAACTGTTTTTT.